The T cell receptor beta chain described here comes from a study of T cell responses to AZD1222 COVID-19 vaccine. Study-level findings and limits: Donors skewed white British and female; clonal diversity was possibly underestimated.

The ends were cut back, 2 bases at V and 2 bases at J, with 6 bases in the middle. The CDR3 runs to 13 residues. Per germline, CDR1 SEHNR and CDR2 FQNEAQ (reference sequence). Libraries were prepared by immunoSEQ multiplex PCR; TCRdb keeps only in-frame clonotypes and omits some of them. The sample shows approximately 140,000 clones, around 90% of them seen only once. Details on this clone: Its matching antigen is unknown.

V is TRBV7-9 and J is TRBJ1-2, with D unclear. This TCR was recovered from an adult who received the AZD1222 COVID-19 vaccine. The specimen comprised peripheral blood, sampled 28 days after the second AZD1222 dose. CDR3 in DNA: TGTGCCAGCAGCTTATCAGAAAACTATGGCTACACCTTC. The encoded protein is CASSLSENYGYTF.